The 19 T cell receptor beta chains given below trace back to one sample, sequenced in a study of blood T cell repertoires in COVID-19. Libraries were prepared by immunoSEQ multiplex PCR; TCRdb keeps only in-frame clonotypes and omits some of them. The sample includes 100,000 to 150,000 clones, roughly 89% of them seen just once. The source material was peripheral blood. All receptors come from a man aged 45-65 years with active or convalescent COVID-19.

V gene TRBV4-3 combines with J gene TRBJ1-3; the D gene is possibly TRBD1 (6 bases). CDR1 is LGHNA, CDR2 YSLEER, per germline. The CDR3 has 15 amino acids. The V and J ends lost 1 base and 4 bases respectively, with 11 bases between them. CDR3 DNA: TGCGCCAGCAGCCAAGGAAACAGGGCCGGAAACACCATATATTTT. It specifies CASSQGNRAGNTIYF.

This rearrangement joins TRBV21-1 to TRBJ1-5; the table's D call of TRBD1 was not tested on the DNA. TRBV21-1 is noted as a pseudogene. There are 17 residues in the CDR3. This CDR3 reads CATLGTGGERSNQPQHF. CDR3 sequence (DNA): TGTGCCACCCTAGGGACAGGGGGCGAGAGGAGCAATCAGCCCCAGCATTTT.

This clone was seen only once. The rearrangement uses TRBV18 and TRBJ2-7, with 9 bases matching TRBD1. Germline CDR1 reads KGHSH; CDR2 reads LQKENI. The CDR3 runs to 13 residues. J gave up 6 bases and V 3 bases, and 3 bases lay outside the gene matches. This chain's CDR3 is CASSPGQGSEQYF. Written as DNA, the CDR3 is TGTGCCAGCTCACCGGGACAGGGTTCCGAGCAGTACTTC.

The chain uses TRBV15 and TRBJ2-1; a weak D match, TRBD2 (6 bases). Germline CDR1 is LNHNV and CDR2 is YYDKDF (reference sequence). The CDR3 has 19 residues. Trimming cost V 0 bases and J 7 bases, with 25 bases left between them. CDR3 bases: TGTGCCACCAGCAGAGAATGGGGAACCGGGACTCAAAATCGGAATGAGCAGTTCTTC. The encoded protein is CATSREWGTGTQNRNEQFF.

V usage is TRBV5-4 and J usage is TRBJ1-6, with 12 bases identical to TRBD1. V lost 0 bases to trimming and J lost 9 bases; unmatched junction nucleotides: 7. The CDR3 loop spans 17 amino acids. The germline V gene has CDR1 SGHNT and CDR2 YYREEE (reference sequence). The DNA of the CDR3 is TGTGCCAGCAGCTTGGGAGCGCCGGGACAGGGGGCTTCACCCCTCCACTTT. Its protein is CASSLGAPGQGASPLHF.

This chain joins TRBV7-9 and TRBJ2-3; D is ambiguous. V was shortened by 5 bases and J by 3 bases, with 9 bases between the two germline ends. Germline V gene lookup returns CDR1 SEHNR and CDR2 FQNEAQ (reference sequence). The CDR3 extends over 13 amino acids. The CDR3 coding sequence is TGTGCCAGCAGCCGCGGTGGGACAGATACGCAGTATTTT. This sequence encodes CASSRGGTDTQYF.

This clone was found a few times. The chain carries TRBV7-2 and TRBJ2-5, with TRBD1 identical over 9 bases. The CDR3 has 14 amino acids. Germline lookup yields CDR1 SGHTA and CDR2 FQGNSA. Trimming removed 5 bases from V and 7 bases from J; junction bases left unmatched: 8. In nucleotides, the CDR3 is TGTGCCAGCAGCGGAAACAGGGGGCCGGGGACCCAGTACTTC. Residues: CASSGNRGPGTQYF.

The chain has TRBV12-3 or TRBV12-4 and TRBJ1-3; D remains unclear. This CDR3 has 13 residues. The V end was cut by 6 bases, the J end by 0 bases, with 6 bases between. The CDR3 region is CASRQISGNTIYF. The CDR3 DNA sequence: TGTGCCAGCAGGCAGATCTCTGGAAACACCATATATTTT.

The chain uses TRBV5-6 and TRBJ2-7; maybe TRBD2 (6 bases). Trimming removed 1 base at V and 3 bases at J, with 20 bases between. This CDR3 is built from 17 residues. Per the germline V gene, CDR1 is SGHDT and CDR2 is YYEEEE. The CDR3 here is CASSLSGWWDSDYEQYF. The CDR3 nucleotides read TGTGCCAGCAGCTTGTCGGGTTGGTGGGACTCCGACTACGAGCAGTACTTC.

This chain joins TRBV29-1 and TRBJ2-3, with 15 bases lining up with TRBD2. Germline CDR1 is SQVTM and CDR2 is ANQGSEA. Germline trimming cut 5 bases from V and 1 base from J; bases unmatched to any gene: 7. This CDR3 contains 17 residues. The CDR3 is CSVSGLAGGQGTDTQYF. For the CDR3, the DNA is TGCAGCGTTTCCGGACTAGCGGGGGGGCAGGGCACAGATACGCAGTATTTT.

The rearrangement joins TRBV27 to TRBJ1-3; TRBD1 agrees at 8 bases. The CDR3 loop spans 14 amino acids. V shed 8 bases and J 3 bases; nucleotides not matched to a gene: 6. Germline V gene data show CDR1 as MNHEY and CDR2 as SMNVEV (reference sequence). CDR3 sequence: CASVGTGLGNTIYF. The CDR3 DNA reads as TGTGCCAGCGTCGGGACAGGACTTGGAAACACCATATATTTT.

This clone appeared a single time. J is TRBJ2-1 and V is TRBV7-8, with D maybe TRBD2 (6 bases). The V gene lost 5 bases and the J gene lost 8 bases, with 10 bases spanning the gap. The CDR3 has 12 amino acids. The germline gives CDR1 SGHVS, CDR2 FQNEAQ. The CDR3 coding sequence is TGTGCCAGCAGCCGTCTAGCGTATGAGCAGTTCTTC. This sequence encodes CASSRLAYEQFF.

This chain links TRBV6-6 with TRBJ2-7; 13 positions agree with TRBD2. Per the germline V gene, CDR1 is MNHNY and CDR2 is SVGAGI (reference sequence). V lost 8 bases, J lost 4 bases, and 8 bases stayed unmatched. The CDR3 covers 15 residues. The CDR3 here is CASREGLAGVYEQYF. For the CDR3, the DNA is TGTGCCAGCCGAGAAGGACTAGCGGGAGTATACGAGCAGTACTTC.

The chain links TRBV14 to TRBJ2-7; TRBD1 aligns across 10 bases. J gave up 5 bases and V 4 bases, and 8 bases lay outside the gene matches. The CDR3 covers 15 residues. The V gene's germline CDR1 is SGHDN and CDR2 FVKESK. The CDR3 spells CASSRMTGGADEQYF. In DNA, the CDR3 is TGTGCCAGCAGCCGTATGACAGGGGGCGCAGACGAGCAGTACTTC.

The V gene is TRBV25-1, the J gene TRBJ1-1, with a possible D match to TRBD1 (5 bases). V lost 1 base and J 3 bases, leaving 15 bases between the germline ends. Germline V gene data show CDR1 as MGHDK and CDR2 as SYGVNS. This CDR3 comprises 16 residues. The CDR3 region is CASSEFGLRGDTEAFF. The CDR3 region has the DNA TGTGCCAGCAGTGAATTTGGCCTTCGGGGGGACACTGAAGCTTTCTTT.

This chain joins TRBV10-3 and TRBJ2-2; 9 nucleotides match TRBD1. Losses at the gene ends were 7 bases for V and 4 bases for J; bases not matched to a gene: 7. This CDR3 is built from 15 residues. Germline CDR1 is ENHRY and CDR2 is SYGVKD. The DNA of the CDR3 is TGTGCCATCAAGCCGGGACAGGGTCTCACCGGGGAGCTGTTTTTT. Encoded protein: CAIKPGQGLTGELFF.

V is TRBV30 and J is TRBJ1-2; TRBD1 might be the D (5 bases). Germline V gene lookup returns CDR1 GTSNPN and CDR2 SVGIG (reference sequence). V lost 1 base and J 5 bases, leaving 11 bases between the germline ends. The CDR3 has 13 residues. The CDR3 bases are TGTGCCTGGAGTGAGGGGAAGGGGTATGGCTACACCTTC. It specifies CAWSEGKGYGYTF.

The rearrangement joins TRBV7-9 to TRBJ1-1; 7 bases are shared with TRBD1. Germline CDR1 SEHNR, CDR2 FQNEAQ (reference sequence). V lost 2 bases, J lost 4 bases, and 7 bases stayed unmatched. The CDR3 extends over 15 amino acids. CDR3 DNA: TGTGCCAGCAGCTTAAGATCGGAGGGGGCCACTGAAGCTTTCTTT. This translates into CASSLRSEGATEAFF.

This chain links TRBV28 with TRBJ1-1; 10 nucleotides match TRBD1. CDR3 length: 15 amino acids. Trimming cost V 7 bases and J 4 bases; bases outside gene matches: 9. Per the germline V gene, CDR1 is MDHEN and CDR2 is SYDVKM. The DNA for the CDR3 is TGTGCCAGCACCCCTCCGGGACAGGGGTCCACTGAAGCTTTCTTT. This codes for CASTPPGQGSTEAFF.